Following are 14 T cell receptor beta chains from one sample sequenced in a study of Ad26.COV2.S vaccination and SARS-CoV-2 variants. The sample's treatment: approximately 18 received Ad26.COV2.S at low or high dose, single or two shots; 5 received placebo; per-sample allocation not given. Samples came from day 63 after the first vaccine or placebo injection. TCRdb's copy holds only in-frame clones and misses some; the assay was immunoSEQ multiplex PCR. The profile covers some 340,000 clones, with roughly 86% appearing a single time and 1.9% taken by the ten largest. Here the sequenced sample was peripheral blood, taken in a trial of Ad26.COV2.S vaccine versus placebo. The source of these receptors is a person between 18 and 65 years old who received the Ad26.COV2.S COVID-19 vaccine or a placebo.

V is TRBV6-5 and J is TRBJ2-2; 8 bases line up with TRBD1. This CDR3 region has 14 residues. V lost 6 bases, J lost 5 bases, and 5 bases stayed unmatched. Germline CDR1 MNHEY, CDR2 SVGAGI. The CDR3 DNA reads TGTGCCAGCAGGGACAGGGTCGGGACCGGGGAGCTGTTTTTT. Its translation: CASRDRVGTGELFF.

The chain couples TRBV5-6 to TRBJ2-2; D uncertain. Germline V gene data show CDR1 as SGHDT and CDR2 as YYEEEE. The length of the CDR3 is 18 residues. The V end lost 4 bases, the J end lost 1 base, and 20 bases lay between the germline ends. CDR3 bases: TGTGCCAGCAGCCCGTATCAGGTGCCCTGGGTGAACACCGGGGAGCTGTTTTTT. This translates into CASSPYQVPWVNTGELFF.

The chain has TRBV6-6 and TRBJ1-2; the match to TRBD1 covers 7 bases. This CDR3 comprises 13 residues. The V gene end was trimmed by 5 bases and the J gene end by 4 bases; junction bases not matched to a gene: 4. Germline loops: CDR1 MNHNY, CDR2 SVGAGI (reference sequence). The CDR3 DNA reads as TGTGCCAGCAGTCCGACAGGGAGCTATGGCTACACCTTC. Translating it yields CASSPTGSYGYTF.

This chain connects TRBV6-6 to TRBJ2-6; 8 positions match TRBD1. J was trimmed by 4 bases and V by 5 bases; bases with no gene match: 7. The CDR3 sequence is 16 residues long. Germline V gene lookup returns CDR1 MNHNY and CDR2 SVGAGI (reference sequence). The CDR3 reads CASSLTGAGGANVLTF. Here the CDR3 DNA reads TGTGCCAGCAGTCTGACAGGGGCAGGGGGGGCCAACGTCCTGACTTTC.

The CDR3 here is CASSLKAGVQLYEQYF. In DNA, the CDR3 is TGCGCCAGCAGCTTGAAAGCGGGGGTTCAACTCTACGAGCAGTACTTC. This chain links TRBV5-1 with TRBJ2-7; 8 nucleotides agree with TRBD2. The germline V gene has CDR1 SGHRS and CDR2 YFSETQ. After removal of 1 base from V and 3 bases from J, the junction contained 9 bases not matched to a gene. The CDR3 contains 16 residues.

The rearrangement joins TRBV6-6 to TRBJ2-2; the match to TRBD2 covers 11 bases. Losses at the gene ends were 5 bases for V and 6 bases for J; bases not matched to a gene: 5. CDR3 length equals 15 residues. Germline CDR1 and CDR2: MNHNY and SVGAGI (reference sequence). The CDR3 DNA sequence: TGTGCCAGCAGTACCGGGACTAGCGGATCCGGGGAGCTGTTTTTT. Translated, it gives CASSTGTSGSGELFF.

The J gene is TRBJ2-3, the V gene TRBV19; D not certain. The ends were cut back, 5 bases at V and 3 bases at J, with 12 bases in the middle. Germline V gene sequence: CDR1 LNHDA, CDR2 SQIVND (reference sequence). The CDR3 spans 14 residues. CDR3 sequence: CASSPLSETDTQYF. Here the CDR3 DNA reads TGTGCCAGTAGTCCTCTTTCAGAAACAGATACGCAGTATTTT.

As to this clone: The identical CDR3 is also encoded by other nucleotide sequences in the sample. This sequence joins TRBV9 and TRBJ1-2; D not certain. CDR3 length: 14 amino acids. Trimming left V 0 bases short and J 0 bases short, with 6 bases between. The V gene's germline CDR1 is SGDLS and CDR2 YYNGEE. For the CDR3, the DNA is TGTGCCAGCAGCGTAGGGAGCTCTAACTATGGCTACACCTTC. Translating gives CASSVGSSNYGYTF.

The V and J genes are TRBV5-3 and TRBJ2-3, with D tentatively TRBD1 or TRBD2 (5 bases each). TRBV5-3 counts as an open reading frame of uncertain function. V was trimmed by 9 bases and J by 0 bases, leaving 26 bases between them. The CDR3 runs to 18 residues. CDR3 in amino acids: CAKQEGESGTASTDTQYF. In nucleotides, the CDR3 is TGTGCCAAACAAGAAGGGGAGTCCGGGACGGCTAGCACAGATACGCAGTATTTT.

The CDR3 DNA is TGCGCCAGCAGCCAAGATAAAAGGACAGTGAACACTGAAGCTTTCTTT. It codes for CASSQDKRTVNTEAFF. V usage is TRBV4-1 and J usage is TRBJ1-1; possible D gene TRBD1, 6 bases. V lost 0 bases to trimming and J lost 0 bases, with 11 bases between them. The germline CDR1 and CDR2 sequences are MGHRA and YSYEKL. The CDR3 totals 16 residues.

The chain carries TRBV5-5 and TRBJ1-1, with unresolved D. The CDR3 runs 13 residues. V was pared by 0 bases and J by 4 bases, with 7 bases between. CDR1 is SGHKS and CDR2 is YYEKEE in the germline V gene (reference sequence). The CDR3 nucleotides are TGTGCCAGCAGCTTGGCCTTATCCACTGAAGCTTTCTTT. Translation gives CASSLALSTEAFF.

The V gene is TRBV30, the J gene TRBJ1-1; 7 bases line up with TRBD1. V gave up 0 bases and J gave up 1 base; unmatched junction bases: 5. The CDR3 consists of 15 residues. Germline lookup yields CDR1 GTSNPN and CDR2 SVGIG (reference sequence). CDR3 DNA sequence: TGTGCCTGGAGTGTACCAAGGGGGCCGAACACTGAAGCTTTCTTT. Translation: CAWSVPRGPNTEAFF.

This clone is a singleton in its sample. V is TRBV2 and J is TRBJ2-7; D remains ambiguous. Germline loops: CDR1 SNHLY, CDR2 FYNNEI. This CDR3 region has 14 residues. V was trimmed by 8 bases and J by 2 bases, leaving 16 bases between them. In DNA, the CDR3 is TGTGCCAGCCGTAGCTCACCAGGCACCTACGAGCAGTACTTC. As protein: CASRSSPGTYEQYF.

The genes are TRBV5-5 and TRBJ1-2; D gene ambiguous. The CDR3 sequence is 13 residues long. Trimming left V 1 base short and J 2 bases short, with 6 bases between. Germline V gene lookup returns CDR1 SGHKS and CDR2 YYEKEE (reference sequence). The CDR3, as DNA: TGTGCCAGCAGCTTGTCGGGGAACTATGGCTACACCTTC. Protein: CASSLSGNYGYTF.